A selection of T cell receptor beta chains follows, all from one sample in a study of tumor-infiltrating lymphocytes in primary liver carcinoma. From the multiplex PCR reads, TCRdb called clonotypes with MiXCR, one entry per CDR3 protein. The sample shows about 200,000 distinct CDR3 sequences, 70% to 90% of them seen only once. The source material was tumor tissue from primary liver carcinoma. These receptors were obtained from a man aged 35-49 years with primary liver carcinoma and hepatitis B virus infection. The CDR3 runs from the conserved cysteine through the conserved F or W. Fields, in order: D gene, V gene, J gene, clone size, CDR3 protein, CDR3 DNA. The D gene is left open where the match is weak. Where a row states a size, it is once, few, many or the class of an expanded clone; other rows omit it.

d_gene: TRBD2
v_gene: TRBV29-1
j_gene: TRBJ2-1
abundance: NA
CDR3aa: CSVVMSSLAGNEQFF
CDR3nt: TGCAGCGTTGTAATGTCGTCTCTAGCGGGTAATGAGCAGTTCTTC

d_gene: NA
v_gene: TRBV29-1
j_gene: TRBJ2-6
abundance: NA
CDR3aa: CSISVDSGANVLTF
CDR3nt: TGCAGCATCTCAGTTGACTCTGGGGCCAACGTCCTGACTTTC

d_gene: TRBD1
v_gene: TRBV11-2
j_gene: TRBJ2-7
abundance: once
CDR3aa: CANTLRWTGENEQYF
CDR3nt: TGTGCCAACACCCTACGATGGACAGGGGAAAACGAGCAGTACTTC

d_gene: TRBD1
v_gene: TRBV28
j_gene: TRBJ1-1
abundance: NA
CDR3aa: CASIPAQGADTEAFF
CDR3nt: TGTGCCAGCATCCCTGCCCAGGGGGCCGACACTGAAGCTTTCTTT

d_gene: NA
v_gene: TRBV5-1
j_gene: TRBJ1-1
abundance: many
CDR3aa: CASSFGGTGITEAFF
CDR3nt: TGCGCCAGCAGCTTTGGGGGAACAGGGATAACTGAAGCTTTCTTT

d_gene: NA
v_gene: TRBV7-8
j_gene: TRBJ2-3
abundance: NA
CDR3aa: CASSLWVGSGMALRINTHYF
CDR3nt: TGTGCCAGCAGCTTATGGGTTGGATCCGGGATGGCCCTAAGAATAAATACGCACTATTTT

d_gene: TRBD1
v_gene: TRBV29-1
j_gene: TRBJ2-3
abundance: NA
CDR3aa: CGVQQGTPTGTQYF
CDR3nt: TGCGGCGTTCAACAGGGGACCCCCACAGGTACGCAGTATTTT

d_gene: TRBD2
v_gene: TRBV4-2
j_gene: TRBJ2-3
abundance: NA
CDR3aa: CVSSQVEGGSGGTDTQYF
CDR3nt: TGTGTCAGCAGCCAAGTCGAGGGTGGTAGCGGGGGGACAGATACGCAGTATTTT

d_gene: NA
v_gene: TRBV29-1
j_gene: TRBJ2-7
abundance: NA
CDR3aa: CSVSTGNIYEQYF
CDR3nt: TGCAGCGTCTCAACGGGGAACATCTACGAGCAGTACTTC

d_gene: NA
v_gene: TRBV4-1
j_gene: TRBJ1-1
abundance: NA
CDR3aa: CTSSQVDYGGIF
CDR3nt: TGCACCAGCAGCCAAGTTGATTATGGGGGTATCTTT

d_gene: TRBD2
v_gene: TRBV5-4
j_gene: TRBJ2-1
abundance: NA
CDR3aa: CASSPRGGIAEQFF
CDR3nt: TGTGCCAGCAGCCCGCGCGGGGGGATCGCCGAGCAGTTCTTC

d_gene: TRBD1
v_gene: TRBV6-6
j_gene: TRBJ1-1
abundance: NA
CDR3aa: CASSRTGVMTEAFF
CDR3nt: TGTGCCAGCAGTAGGACAGGGGTAATGACTGAGGCTTTCTTT

d_gene: NA
v_gene: TRBV11-2
j_gene: TRBJ2-4
abundance: once
CDR3aa: CASTASAVVKNIQYF
CDR3nt: TGTGCCAGCACCGCTTCTGCGGTAGTCAAAAACATTCAGTACTTC

d_gene: NA
v_gene: TRBV2
j_gene: TRBJ2-7
abundance: few
CDR3aa: CASRGEAGWSSYEQYF
CDR3nt: TGTGCCAGCAGGGGGGAGGCAGGTTGGAGCTCCTACGAGCAGTACTTC

d_gene: NA
v_gene: TRBV10-2
j_gene: TRBJ1-1
abundance: NA
CDR3aa: CSSSEVENTEAFF
CDR3nt: TGTTCCAGCAGTGAGGTAGAAAACACTGAAGCTTTCTTT

d_gene: NA
v_gene: TRBV6-5
j_gene: TRBJ2-1
abundance: NA
CDR3aa: CASTLERHTYYEQFF
CDR3nt: TGTGCCAGTACCCTGGAGCGGCACACCTACTATGAGCAGTTCTTT

d_gene: NA
v_gene: TRBV5-1
j_gene: TRBJ2-2
abundance: NA
CDR3aa: CASSSHHRTNTGELFF
CDR3nt: TGCGCCAGTAGCTCACATCACAGGACGAACACCGGGGAACTGTTTTTT

d_gene: NA
v_gene: TRBV4-3
j_gene: TRBJ2-6
abundance: NA
CDR3aa: CASSQDGSWRGVNVLTF
CDR3nt: TGCGCCAGCAGCCAAGATGGGTCATGGCGCGGGGTCAACGTCCTGACTTTC